A selection of T cell receptor beta chains follows, all from one sample in a study of Ad26.COV2.S vaccination and SARS-CoV-2 variants. Generated by immunoSEQ multiplex PCR, the TCRdb table keeps only in-frame clones and is missing some. The sample records roughly 460,000 clones, 89% being singletons. Specimen: peripheral blood, collected in a trial of Ad26.COV2.S vaccine versus placebo. The receptors here all came from a person between 18 and 59 years old who received the Ad26.COV2.S COVID-19 vaccine or a placebo. The CDR3 runs from the conserved cysteine through the conserved F or W. The D gene is left open where the match is weak. Clone size is not always given. Where it is, it says once, few, many or a class for expanded clones.

size	D	V	J	DNA	CDR3
NA	NA	TRBV6-5	TRBJ1-3	TGTGCCAGCAGCGCCGCTTATGGAAACACCATATATTTT	CASSAAYGNTIYF
NA	NA	TRBV4-2	TRBJ1-1	TGTGCCAGCAGCCAAGTGAGCGTCTCGAACACTGAAGCTTTCTTT	CASSQVSVSNTEAFF
few	NA	TRBV24-1	TRBJ1-1	TGTGCCGCCCTGACGTTGTCAGCTAAAATGAACACTGAAGCTTTCTTT	CAALTLSAKMNTEAFF
NA	NA	TRBV6-5	TRBJ1-3	TGTGCCAGCAGTTACCTTCAGGGCTCTGGAAACACCATATATTTT	CASSYLQGSGNTIYF
NA	NA	TRBV9	TRBJ1-5	TGTGCCAGCAGCGTAGGGGGGCTCGGTCAGCCCCAGCATTTT	CASSVGGLGQPQHF
NA	NA	TRBV24-1	TRBJ2-2	TGTGCCACCATGGACGCGAACACCGGGGAGCTGTTTTTT	CATMDANTGELFF
once	TRBD2	TRBV3-1/TRBV3-2	TRBJ2-1	TGTGCCAGCAGCTCCGGACTAGTTTATCCCGAGCAGTTCTTC	CASSSGLVYPEQFF
NA	NA	TRBV6-2/TRBV6-3	TRBJ2-3	TGTGCCAGCAGTTATTTGCGACAGTCTAGCACAGATACGCAGTATTTT	CASSYLRQSSTDTQYF
once	NA	TRBV28	TRBJ1-1	TGTGCCAGCAGCTTGCCCGTTGGGACTGAAGCTTTCTTT	CASSLPVGTEAFF
NA	TRBD1	TRBV2	TRBJ1-1	TGTGCCAGCAGTCGGACAGGGGGTACTGAAGCTTTCTTT	CASSRTGGTEAFF
NA	TRBD2	TRBV29-1	TRBJ2-7	TGCAGCGTTGTTCGGGGAGGGTTTATCTACGAGCAGTACTTC	CSVVRGGFIYEQYF
NA	NA	TRBV30	TRBJ2-6	TGTGCCTGGAAGGCCCCTGGGACCCCCTGGGGCTCTGGGGCCAACGTCCTGACTTTC	CAWKAPGTPWGSGANVLTF
NA	NA	TRBV3-1/TRBV3-2	TRBJ2-1	TGTGCCAGCAGCCAAGGAATCAGTCTAGCGAATGGTATGCAGTTCTTC	CASSQGISLANGMQFF
NA	NA	TRBV12-3/TRBV12-4	TRBJ1-2	TGTGCCAGCAGTACAGGGTACTATGGCTACACCTTC	CASSTGYYGYTF
NA	TRBD1	TRBV29-1	TRBJ1-1	TGCAGCGTTGCCCCCCCGGGACAGGGGAACGCTGAAGCTTTCTTT	CSVAPPGQGNAEAFF
NA	TRBD2	TRBV3-1/TRBV3-2	TRBJ2-1	TGTGCCAGCAGCCAAGGACTAGCGGGAGGGTATGAGCAGTTCTTC	CASSQGLAGGYEQFF